This TCR beta chain emerged from a study of blood T cell repertoires in COVID-19. Study information: T cells, B-cell-depleted T cells, or PBMCs supplied cDNA or gDNA.

Original handling: Reference gene primer amplification in the assay estimated nucleated cell counts. The assay was immunoSEQ multiplex PCR, and TCRdb's table has in-frame clones only and misses some. V, J and clone size are taken as reported in that table, and D and trimming were inferred from the DNA itself. The repertoire holds under 250,000 clones, with under 90% as singletons. V was pared by 3 bases and J by 4 bases, with 10 bases of the junction left unmatched. The CDR3 consists of 17 residues. Germline V gene sequence: CDR1 ENHRY, CDR2 SYGVKD. The TCR originated in a man aged 55-75 years who had recovered from COVID-19. The sequencing sample was made of peripheral blood. This sequence joins TRBV10-3 and TRBJ2-1, with TRBD2 matching over 9 bases. CDR3 region: CAISDSSGTSFYNEQFF. CDR3 nucleotide sequence: TGTGCCATCAGTGATTCTTCCGGGACTAGCTTTTACAATGAGCAGTTCTTC.